The 17 T cell receptor beta chains in this list originate from one sample, sequenced in a study of molecular identifiers for immune sequencing clone quantification. TCRdb reanalysed the PCR reads using MiXCR and keeps one entry per CDR3 protein. Of some 320,000 distinct CDR3 sequences in the sample, 20% to 25% were seen once. The sample comprised naive CD8+ T cells from blood, with Jurkat cell RNA spiked in. Subset described: FACS-sorted CD8+CD4-CCR7+CD45RA+ naive T cells. The origin of the receptors is a human donor in good health. Some libraries in this study had Jurkat cell RNA spiked in.

In its sample, this clonotype was seen a few times. This rearrangement joins TRBV4-1 to TRBJ1-2, with D hard to call. The CDR3 sequence is 16 residues long. Trimming took 0 bases from V and 4 from J, leaving 15 bases between them. Germline loops: CDR1 MGHRA, CDR2 YSYEKL. Here the CDR3 DNA reads TGCGCCAGCAGCCAAGATCAAGACTTGAGAGTCTATGGCTACACCTTC. It yields the protein CASSQDQDLRVYGYTF.

This clonotype was observed many times. V gene TRBV5-4 combines with J gene TRBJ2-1; tentative D call: TRBD2 (7 bases). Germline V gene lookup returns CDR1 SGHNT and CDR2 YYREEE (reference sequence). V shed 3 bases and J shed 7 bases, with 20 bases lying between them. The CDR3 is made up of 16 amino acids. The DNA for the CDR3 is TGTGCCAGCAGCTCGAGACAAGGGGGGGTTCGGAATGAGCAGTTCTTC. Translation gives CASSSRQGGVRNEQFF.

Many counts were recorded for this clonotype. The V and J genes are TRBV20-1 and TRBJ2-6; D unclear. This CDR3 is built from 14 residues. Germline V lookup: CDR1 DFQATT, CDR2 SNEGSKA (reference sequence). V dropped 1 base and J dropped 4 bases, with 8 bases sitting between them. The DNA for the CDR3 is TGCAGTGCTAGAGTCCTGGGAGGGGCCAACGTCCTGACTTTC. This sequence encodes CSARVLGGANVLTF.

This clonotype was seen only a few times. The V and J genes are TRBV5-1 and TRBJ1-1; D call uncertain. Germline assignment: CDR1 SGHRS and CDR2 YFSETQ. The CDR3 extends over 15 amino acids. Trimming left V 2 bases short and J 5 bases short, with 16 bases between. The CDR3 loop is CASSFSSGLDTEAFF. The CDR3 nucleotides read TGCGCCAGCAGCTTTAGTTCCGGACTCGATACTGAAGCTTTCTTT.

In its sample, this clonotype was seen many times. The rearrangement uses TRBV5-1 and TRBJ2-3, with no clear D. In germline, CDR1 is SGHRS, CDR2 YFSETQ. The CDR3 totals 11 residues. V was cut by 7 bases and J by 2 bases, with 5 bases left in between. CDR3 region: CASRATDTQYF. The DNA for the CDR3 is TGCGCCAGCCGAGCCACAGATACGCAGTATTTT. Looking up the rest from reference TRBV5-1 and TRBJ2-3 gives the full variable domain: KAGVTQTPRYLIKTRGQQVTLSCSPISGHRSVSWYQQTPGQGLQFLFEYFSETQRNKGNFPGRFSGRQFSNSRSEMNVSTLELGDSALYLCASRATDTQYFGPGTRLTVL.

Points on this clonotype: One base away lies a much larger clone, so this may be a sequencing read error. The chain has TRBV13 and TRBJ2-5, with unresolved D. Germline V lookup: CDR1 PRHDT, CDR2 FYEKMQ (reference sequence). CDR3 size: 15 residues. The CDR3 loop is CASSLGLGSQGTQYF. CDR3 DNA: TGTGCCAGCAGCTTAGGCCTCGGCAGCCAAGGGACCCAGTACTTC. Full variable domain (remainder filled in from reference TRBV13 and TRBJ2-5): AAGVIQSPRHLIKEKRETATLKCYPIPRHDTVYWYQQGPGQDPQFLISFYEKMQSDKGSIPDRFSAQQFSDYHSELNMSSLELGDSALYFCASSLGLGSQGTQYFGPGTRLLVL.

This clonotype has only a few counts. The chain employs TRBV4-1 and TRBJ2-7; D is unclear. Trimming pared 1 base from V and 4 bases from J, leaving 17 bases between. The CDR3 loop spans 16 amino acids. The germline CDR1 and CDR2 sequences are MGHRA and YSYEKL. In nucleotides, the CDR3 is TGCGCCAGCAGCCAAGGCCGGGCGGCCACGTTTTACGAGCAGTACTTC. This translates into CASSQGRAATFYEQYF.

For this clonotype: The missing conserved phenylalanine or tryptophan at the end of this CDR3 makes a read error likely. The genes are TRBV18 and TRBJ2-7, with TRBD2 matching over 13 bases. The V gene end was trimmed by 2 bases and the J gene end by 6 bases; junction bases not matched to a gene: 4. Looked up from germline, CDR1 is KGHSH and CDR2 is LQKENI. This CDR3 is built from 15 residues. CDR3 residues: CASSPGLAGESEQYL. In DNA form, the CDR3 reads TGTGCCAGCTCACCAGGACTAGCGGGGGAAAGCGAGCAGTACCTC.

Many counts were recorded for this clonotype. The CDR3 DNA reads as TGTGCCAGCAGTGAAGAGTGGCACTATGGCTACACCTTC. It encodes CASSEEWHYGYTF. The chain employs TRBV6-1 and TRBJ1-2; D call uncertain. The CDR3 has 13 amino acids. With 1 base removed from V and 3 bases from J, the gap between germline ends came to 6 bases. Germline lookup yields CDR1 MNHNS and CDR2 SASEGT.

This clonotype was observed a few times. The J gene is TRBJ2-5, the V gene TRBV18; the D is unclear. Per germline, CDR1 KGHSH and CDR2 LQKENI. The CDR3 sequence is 13 residues long. The germline V and J ends were trimmed by 4 bases and 3 bases, with 9 bases remaining between them. The CDR3 region is CASSHIKEETQYF. CDR3 DNA sequence: TGTGCCAGCTCACATATTAAGGAAGAGACCCAGTACTTC.

This clonotype has a count of ten or more. V gene TRBV6-7 combines with J gene TRBJ2-1; tentatively, D is TRBD1 (6 bases). TRBV6-7 is an ORF, with its function uncertain. V was trimmed by 10 bases and J by 2 bases, leaving 12 bases between them. This CDR3 is built from 13 residues. Here the CDR3 reads CATLTGAYNEQFF. The DNA for the CDR3 is TGTGCCACCCTGACAGGAGCCTACAATGAGCAGTTCTTC.

Worth noting for this clonotype: This may be a read error, as it is one base from a much larger clone. The chain employs TRBV7-9 and TRBJ1-1, with 11 nucleotides matching TRBD1. With V trimmed by 1 base and J by 11 bases, 12 bases remained unmatched. CDR3 length: 16 residues. CDR1 and CDR2 from the germline V gene are SEHNR and FQNEAQ (reference sequence). For the CDR3, the DNA is TGTGCCAGCAGCTTAGTAGGTCGGGACAGGGGGACTGCCGCTTTCTTT. This sequence encodes CASSLVGRDRGTAAFF.

This clonotype was detected ten times or more. The genes are TRBV7-9 and TRBJ2-7, with D perhaps TRBD1 (5 bases). Trimming shortened V by 4 bases and J by 4 bases, and 11 bases separated the two germline ends. Looked up from germline, CDR1 is SEHNR and CDR2 is FQNEAQ (reference sequence). The CDR3 spans 13 residues. CDR3 protein: CASSWTPQYEQYF. DNA for the CDR3: TGTGCCAGCAGCTGGACACCCCAGTACGAGCAGTACTTC.

As regards this clonotype: Possible read error: a much larger clone is one base away. The rearrangement links TRBV6-1 to TRBJ2-2; D gene ambiguous. Germline V gene lookup returns CDR1 MNHNS and CDR2 SASEGT. This CDR3 spans 14 amino acids. The CDR3 DNA sequence: TGTGCCAGCAGTGAAGGTCAAAACACCGAGGAGCTGTTTTTT. Translated: CASSEGQNTEELFF.

Concerning this clonotype itself: This may be a read error, as it is one base from a much larger clone. Likely a read error: the CDR3 ends without its conserved phenylalanine or tryptophan. The chain joins TRBV6-5 to TRBJ1-2, with D unresolved. Per the germline V gene, CDR1 is MNHEY and CDR2 is SVGAGI. The CDR3 loop spans 14 amino acids. Trimming shortened V by 2 bases and J by 7 bases, and 14 bases separated the two germline ends. The CDR3: CASSYELGKGGYTS. CDR3 coding DNA: TGTGCCAGCAGTTACGAGTTGGGAAAGGGTGGCTACACCTCC.

This clonotype was picked up many times. The J gene is TRBJ1-6, the V gene TRBV19; TRBD1 matches at 7 bases. V lost 5 bases, J lost 9 bases, and 4 bases stayed unmatched. The CDR3 length is 13 residues. The germline V gene encodes CDR1 LNHDA and CDR2 SQIVND (reference sequence). The CDR3 loop is CASSQGQISPLHF. CDR3 DNA sequence: TGTGCCAGTAGTCAGGGACAGATTTCACCCCTCCACTTT.

The rearrangement links TRBV6-2 or TRBV6-3 to TRBJ2-7; 10 nucleotides agree with TRBD1. The CDR3 is 14 residues long. Trimming cost V 5 bases and J 3 bases; bases outside gene matches: 4. Germline V lookup: CDR1 MNHEY, CDR2 SVGEGT. CDR3: CASSARTGGYEQYF. For the CDR3, the DNA is TGTGCCAGCAGTGCCAGGACAGGGGGCTACGAGCAGTACTTC.